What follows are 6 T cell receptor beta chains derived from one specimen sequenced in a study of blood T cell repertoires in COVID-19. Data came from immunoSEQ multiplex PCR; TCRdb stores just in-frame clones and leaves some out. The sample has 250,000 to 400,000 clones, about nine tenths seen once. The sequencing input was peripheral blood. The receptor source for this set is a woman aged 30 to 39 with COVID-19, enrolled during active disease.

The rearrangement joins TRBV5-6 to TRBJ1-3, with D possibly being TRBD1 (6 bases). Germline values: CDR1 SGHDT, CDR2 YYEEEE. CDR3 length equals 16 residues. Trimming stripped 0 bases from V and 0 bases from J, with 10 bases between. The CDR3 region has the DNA TGTGCCAGCAGCTTGGGACAGGTATACTCTGGAAACACCATATATTTT. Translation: CASSLGQVYSGNTIYF.

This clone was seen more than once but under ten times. The CDR3 loop reads CASSVSWRPNEKLFF. The CDR3 region has the DNA TGTGCCAGCAGCGTATCGTGGAGGCCTAATGAAAAACTGTTTTTT. The chain recombines TRBV9 with TRBJ1-4; D ambiguous. Germline V CDR1 and CDR2: SGDLS, YYNGEE. This CDR3 is built from 15 residues. V lost 1 base, J lost 3 bases, and 10 bases lay in between.

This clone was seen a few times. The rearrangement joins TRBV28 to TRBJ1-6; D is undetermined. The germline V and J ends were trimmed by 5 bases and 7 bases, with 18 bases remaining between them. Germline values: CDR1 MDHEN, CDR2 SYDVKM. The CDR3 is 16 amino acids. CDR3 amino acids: CASSLPRTLQNSPLHF. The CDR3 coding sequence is TGTGCCAGCAGTCTTCCCCGGACTCTACAGAATTCACCCCTCCACTTT. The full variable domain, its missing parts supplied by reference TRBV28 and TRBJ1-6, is DVKVTQSSRYLVKRTGEKVFLECVQDMDHENMFWYRQDPGLGLRLIYFSYDVKMKEKGDIPEGYSVSREKKERFSLILESASTNQTSMYLCASSLPRTLQNSPLHFGNGTRLTVT.

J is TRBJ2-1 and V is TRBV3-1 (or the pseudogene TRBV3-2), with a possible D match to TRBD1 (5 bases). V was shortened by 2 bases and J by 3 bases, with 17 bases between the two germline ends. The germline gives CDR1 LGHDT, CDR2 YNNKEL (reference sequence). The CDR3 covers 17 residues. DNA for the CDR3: TGTGCCAGCAGCCAATCACTAAGGGGTAGATGCTACAATGAGCAGTTCTTC. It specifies CASSQSLRGRCYNEQFF.

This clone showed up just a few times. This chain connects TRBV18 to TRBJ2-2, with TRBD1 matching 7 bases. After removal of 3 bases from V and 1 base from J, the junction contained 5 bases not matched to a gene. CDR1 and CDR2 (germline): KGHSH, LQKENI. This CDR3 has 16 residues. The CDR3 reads CASSPSRTGNTGELFF. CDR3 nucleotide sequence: TGTGCCAGCTCACCCAGCCGGACAGGGAACACCGGGGAGCTGTTTTTT.

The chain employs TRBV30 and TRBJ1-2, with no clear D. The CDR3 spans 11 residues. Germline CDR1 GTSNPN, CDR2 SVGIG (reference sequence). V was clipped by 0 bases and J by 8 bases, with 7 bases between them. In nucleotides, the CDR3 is TGTGCCTGGAGTGTAAGCCAAGGCTACACCTTC. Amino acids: CAWSVSQGYTF.